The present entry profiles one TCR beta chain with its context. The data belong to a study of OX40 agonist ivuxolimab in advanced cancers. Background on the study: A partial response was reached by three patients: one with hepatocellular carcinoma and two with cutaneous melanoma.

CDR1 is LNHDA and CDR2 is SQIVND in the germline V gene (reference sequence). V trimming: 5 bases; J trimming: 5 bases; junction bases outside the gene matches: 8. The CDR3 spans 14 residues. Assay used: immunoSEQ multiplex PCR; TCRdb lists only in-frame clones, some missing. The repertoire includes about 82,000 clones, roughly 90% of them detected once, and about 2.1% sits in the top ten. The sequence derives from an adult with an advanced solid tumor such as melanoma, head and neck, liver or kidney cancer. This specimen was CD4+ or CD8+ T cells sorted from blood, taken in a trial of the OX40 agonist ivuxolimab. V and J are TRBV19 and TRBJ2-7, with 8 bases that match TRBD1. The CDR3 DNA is TGTGCCAGTAGTCCTTGGGACAGGCTGGACGAGCAGTACTTC. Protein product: CASSPWDRLDEQYF.